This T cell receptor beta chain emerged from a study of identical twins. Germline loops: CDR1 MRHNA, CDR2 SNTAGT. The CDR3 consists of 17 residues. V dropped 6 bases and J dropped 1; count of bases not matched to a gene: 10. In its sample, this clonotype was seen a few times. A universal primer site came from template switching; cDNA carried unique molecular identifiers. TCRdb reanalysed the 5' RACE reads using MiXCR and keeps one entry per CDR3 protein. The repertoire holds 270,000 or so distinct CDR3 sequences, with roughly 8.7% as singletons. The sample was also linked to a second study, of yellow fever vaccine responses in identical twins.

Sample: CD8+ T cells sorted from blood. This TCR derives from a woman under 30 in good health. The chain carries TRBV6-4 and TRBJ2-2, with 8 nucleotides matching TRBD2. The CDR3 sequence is CASSPTGGVLNTGELFF. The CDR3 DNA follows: TGTGCCAGCAGCCCCACGGGGGGGGTACTGAACACCGGGGAGCTGTTTTTT.